This T cell receptor (beta chain) was observed in a study of blood T cell repertoires in COVID-19. Across about two dozen US areas, participants ranged in age from 18 to 89 years. Participants had their cohort set by participant-reported clinical history. What the recovered Cohort 3 donors had was two negative PCRs, clearance, or symptom resolution. As originally analysed: Nucleated cell number was recorded as an estimate derived from reference gene primer amplification. Method: immunoSEQ multiplex PCR; TCRdb's copy keeps in-frame clones and lacks some. V, J and clone size are those of that table, while D and trimming were read from the DNA. This table holds about 310,000 clones, approximately 85% found once. The V and J ends lost 4 bases and 4 bases respectively, with 14 bases between them. The CDR3 spans 14 residues. Germline loops: CDR1 SGHDT, CDR2 YYEEEE.

The V call is TRBV5-6, the J call TRBJ1-1, with a possible D match to TRBD1 (6 bases). The sequencing sample was made of PBMCs or T cells enriched from blood (not recorded which). The TCR was taken from a man aged 25-45 years who had recovered from COVID-19. CDR3 in DNA: TGTGCCAGCAGCCCTGGTACAGGGAGCACTGAAGCTTTCTTT. Its protein is CASSPGTGSTEAFF.